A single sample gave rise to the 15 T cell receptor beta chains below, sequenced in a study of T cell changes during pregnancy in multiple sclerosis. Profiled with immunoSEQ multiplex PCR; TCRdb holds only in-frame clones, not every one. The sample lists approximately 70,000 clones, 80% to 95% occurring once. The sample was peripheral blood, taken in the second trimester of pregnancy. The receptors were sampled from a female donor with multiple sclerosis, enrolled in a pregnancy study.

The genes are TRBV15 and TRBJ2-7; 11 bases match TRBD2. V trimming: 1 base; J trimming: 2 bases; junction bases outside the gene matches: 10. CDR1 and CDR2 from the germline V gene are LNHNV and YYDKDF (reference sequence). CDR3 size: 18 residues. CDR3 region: CATSRATSGSTQTYEQYF. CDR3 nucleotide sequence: TGTGCCACCAGCAGAGCCACTAGCGGGAGTACCCAAACCTACGAGCAGTACTTC. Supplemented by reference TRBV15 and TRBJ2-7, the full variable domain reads DAMVIQNPRYQVTQFGKPVTLSCSQTLNHNVMYWYQQKSSQAPKLLFHYYDKDFNNEADTPDNFQSRRPNTSFCFLDIRSPGLGDTAMYLCATSRATSGSTQTYEQYFGPGTRLTVT.

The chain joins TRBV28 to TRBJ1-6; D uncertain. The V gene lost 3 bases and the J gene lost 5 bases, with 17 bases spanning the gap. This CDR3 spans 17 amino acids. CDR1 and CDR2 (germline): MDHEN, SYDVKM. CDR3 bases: TGTGCCAGCAGTTTCTTCTCTTCGATGGCCGATAATTCACCCCTCCACTTT. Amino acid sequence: CASSFFSSMADNSPLHF.

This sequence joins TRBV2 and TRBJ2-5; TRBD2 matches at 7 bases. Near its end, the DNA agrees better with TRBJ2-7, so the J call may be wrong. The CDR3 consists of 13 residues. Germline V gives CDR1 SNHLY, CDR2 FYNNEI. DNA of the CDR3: TGTGCCAGCACGAGCGGGGACCTCTACGAGCAGTACTTC. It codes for CASTSGDLYEQYF.

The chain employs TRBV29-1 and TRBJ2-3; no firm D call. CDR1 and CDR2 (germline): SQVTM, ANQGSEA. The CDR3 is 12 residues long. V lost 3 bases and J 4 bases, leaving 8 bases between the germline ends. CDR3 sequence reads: CSVDAQSDTQYF. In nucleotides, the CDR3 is TGCAGCGTTGACGCCCAGTCAGATACGCAGTATTTT.

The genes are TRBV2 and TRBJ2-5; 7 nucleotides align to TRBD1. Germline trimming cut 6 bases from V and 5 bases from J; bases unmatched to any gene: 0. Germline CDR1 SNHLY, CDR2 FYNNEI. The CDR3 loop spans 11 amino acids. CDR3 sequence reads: CASSRGETQYF. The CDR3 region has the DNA TGTGCCAGCAGCAGGGGGGAGACCCAGTACTTC.

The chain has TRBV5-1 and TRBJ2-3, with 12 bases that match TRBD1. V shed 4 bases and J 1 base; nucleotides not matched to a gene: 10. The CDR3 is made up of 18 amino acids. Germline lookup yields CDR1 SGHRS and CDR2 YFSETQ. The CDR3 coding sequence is TGCGCCAGCAGCCTAGGGACAGGGGGCGCGGGGGGCACAGATACGCAGTATTTT. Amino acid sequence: CASSLGTGGAGGTDTQYF.

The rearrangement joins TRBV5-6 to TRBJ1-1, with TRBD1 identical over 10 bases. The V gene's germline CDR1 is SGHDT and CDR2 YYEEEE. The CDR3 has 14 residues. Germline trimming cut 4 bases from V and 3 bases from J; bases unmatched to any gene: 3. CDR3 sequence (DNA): TGTGCCAGCAGCGGGGACAGGGGAGACACTGAAGCTTTCTTT. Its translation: CASSGDRGDTEAFF.

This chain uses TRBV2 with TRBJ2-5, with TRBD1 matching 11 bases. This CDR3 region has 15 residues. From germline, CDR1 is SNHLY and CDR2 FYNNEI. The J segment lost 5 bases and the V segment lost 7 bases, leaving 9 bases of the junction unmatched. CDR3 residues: CASMSDRGQRETQYF. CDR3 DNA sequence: TGTGCCAGCATGTCGGACAGGGGGCAAAGGGAGACCCAGTACTTC.

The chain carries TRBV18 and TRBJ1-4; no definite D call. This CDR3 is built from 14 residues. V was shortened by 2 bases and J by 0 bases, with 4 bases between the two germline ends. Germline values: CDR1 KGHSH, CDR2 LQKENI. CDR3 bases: TGTGCCAGCTCACCAACAGCAACTAATGAAAAACTGTTTTTT. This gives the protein CASSPTATNEKLFF.

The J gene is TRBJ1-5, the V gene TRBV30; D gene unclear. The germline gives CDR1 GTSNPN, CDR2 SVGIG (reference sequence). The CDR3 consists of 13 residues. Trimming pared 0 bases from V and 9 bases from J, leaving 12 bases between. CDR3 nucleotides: TGTGCCTGGAGTGTCGACACCGGCCGGCCCCAGCATTTT. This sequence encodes CAWSVDTGRPQHF.

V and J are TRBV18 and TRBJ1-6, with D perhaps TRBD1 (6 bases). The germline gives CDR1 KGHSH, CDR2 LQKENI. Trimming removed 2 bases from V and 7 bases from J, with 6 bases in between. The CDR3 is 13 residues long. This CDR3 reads CASSPGGNSPLHF. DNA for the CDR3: TGTGCCAGCTCACCAGGGGGCAATTCACCCCTCCACTTT.

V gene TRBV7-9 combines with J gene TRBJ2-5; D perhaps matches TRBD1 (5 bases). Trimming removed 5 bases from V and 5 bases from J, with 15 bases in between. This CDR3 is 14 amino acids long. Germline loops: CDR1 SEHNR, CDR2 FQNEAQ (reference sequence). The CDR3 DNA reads TGTGCCAGCAGCCCAAGGGGCAGTGGGGAGACCCAGTACTTC. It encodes CASSPRGSGETQYF.

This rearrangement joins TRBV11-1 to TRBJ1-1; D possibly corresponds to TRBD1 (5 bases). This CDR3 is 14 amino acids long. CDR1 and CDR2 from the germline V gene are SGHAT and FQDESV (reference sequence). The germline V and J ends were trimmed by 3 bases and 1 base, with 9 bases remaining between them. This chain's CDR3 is CASSLYDRNTEAFF. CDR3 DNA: TGTGCCAGCAGCTTGTACGACAGGAACACTGAAGCTTTCTTT.

In nucleotides, the CDR3 is TGTGCCAGCAGTCCTCTAGCGGGAGGGTCTAAAAACATTCAGTACTTC. As protein: CASSPLAGGSKNIQYF. The chain couples TRBV28 to TRBJ2-4; 12 nucleotides align to TRBD2. There are 16 residues in the CDR3. CDR1 and CDR2 from the germline V gene are MDHEN and SYDVKM. The V segment lost 5 bases and the J segment 4 bases; nucleotides outside the gene matches: 6.

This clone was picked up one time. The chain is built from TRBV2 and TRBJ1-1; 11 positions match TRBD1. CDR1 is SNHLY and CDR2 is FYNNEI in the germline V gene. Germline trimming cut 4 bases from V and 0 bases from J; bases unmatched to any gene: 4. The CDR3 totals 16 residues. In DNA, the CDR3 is TGTGCCAGCAGTGGGACAGGGGGCCTCTTGAACACTGAAGCTTTCTTT. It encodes CASSGTGGLLNTEAFF.